The 7 T cell receptor beta chains below were found in one sample sequenced in a study of CD8 T cells in Susac syndrome (dated by TCRdb to between 2018 and 2021). Libraries were prepared through the immunoSEQ multiplex PCR assay. RNA was extracted using the RNeasy kit, and about 0.5 to 1 ug of the RNA was reverse transcribed with random hexamers. The public reads were run again by TCRdb, first through fastp at Q25 and then through MiXCR, and only productive beta chains were kept. When rows share a CDR3 protein, they turn into one entry using the most common DNA and genes. This sample holds 210,000 or so distinct CDR3 sequences; around 90% were observed only once. The ten largest clonotypes hold around 0.15% of the sample. Sequenced: CD8+ T cells from PBMCs. Every receptor here comes from a human donor with multiple sclerosis.

This clonotype is a singleton in its sample. CDR3 residues: CASGLAVTLIYNEQFF. The CDR3 DNA is TGTGCTAGTGGTTTGGCCGTCACCCTAATCTACAATGAGCAGTTCTTC. The J gene is TRBJ2-1, the V gene TRBV12-5; unclear D gene. Per germline, CDR1 LGHNT and CDR2 FRNRAP. The CDR3 consists of 16 residues. Trimming cost V 1 base and J 3 bases, with 13 bases left between them.

The chain carries TRBV19 and TRBJ1-1; maybe TRBD1 (5 bases). Germline lookup yields CDR1 LNHDA and CDR2 SQIVND (reference sequence). This CDR3 is built from 13 residues. With 5 bases removed from V and 5 bases from J, the gap between germline ends came to 12 bases. CDR3 residues: CASSAQEWTEAFF. For the CDR3, the DNA is TGTGCCAGTAGTGCACAGGAATGGACTGAAGCTTTCTTT.

This chain joins TRBV12-5 and TRBJ1-5; D is unresolved. Looked up from germline, CDR1 is LGHNT and CDR2 is FRNRAP. The length of the CDR3 is 14 residues. The V end lost 1 base, the J end lost 7 bases, and 11 bases lay between the germline ends. DNA for the CDR3: TGTGCTAGTGGTTTGGGGTCCGGTGGGCAGCCCCAGCATTTT. Protein sequence: CASGLGSGGQPQHF.

The chain has TRBV7-9 and TRBJ1-3; the match to TRBD1 covers 8 bases. Germline CDR1 SEHNR, CDR2 FQNEAQ (reference sequence). V lost 5 bases and J lost 2; bases outside the gene matches: 5. The length of the CDR3 is 15 residues. CDR3 residues: CASSLTGGTGNTIYF. CDR3 in DNA: TGTGCCAGCAGCCTTACAGGGGGGACTGGAAACACCATATATTTT.

The chain links TRBV14 to TRBJ2-5; TRBD2 agrees at 7 bases. Germline values: CDR1 SGHDN, CDR2 FVKESK. V shed 3 bases and J 1 base; nucleotides not matched to a gene: 2. This CDR3 is 14 amino acids long. CDR3 sequence reads: CASSHLAVQETQYF. In nucleotides, the CDR3 is TGTGCCAGCAGCCATCTAGCGGTCCAAGAGACCCAGTACTTC. The entire variable domain, with the rest obtained from reference TRBV14 and TRBJ2-5, is as follows: EAGVTQFPSHSVIEKGQTVTLRCDPISGHDNLYWYRRVMGKEIKFLLHFVKESKQDESGMPNNRFLAERTGGTYSTLKVQPAELEDSGVYFCASSHLAVQETQYFGPGTRLLVL.

This chain connects TRBV30 to TRBJ2-4; 9 positions agree with TRBD1. This CDR3 contains 14 residues. Germline CDR1 GTSNPN, CDR2 SVGIG (reference sequence). V was pared by 1 base and J by 6 bases, with 4 bases of the junction left unmatched. This chain's CDR3 is CAWSEGDRVNIQYF. The CDR3 bases are TGTGCCTGGAGTGAAGGGGACAGGGTAAACATTCAGTACTTC.

V gene TRBV6-5 combines with J gene TRBJ1-4; D call uncertain. Germline lookup yields CDR1 MNHEY and CDR2 SVGAGI. Trimming stripped 0 bases from V and 3 bases from J, with 14 bases between. The CDR3 loop spans 17 amino acids. CDR3 in DNA: TGTGCCAGCAGTTACTCGATAACGGGAACACCTAATGAAAAACTGTTTTTT. Translation: CASSYSITGTPNEKLFF.